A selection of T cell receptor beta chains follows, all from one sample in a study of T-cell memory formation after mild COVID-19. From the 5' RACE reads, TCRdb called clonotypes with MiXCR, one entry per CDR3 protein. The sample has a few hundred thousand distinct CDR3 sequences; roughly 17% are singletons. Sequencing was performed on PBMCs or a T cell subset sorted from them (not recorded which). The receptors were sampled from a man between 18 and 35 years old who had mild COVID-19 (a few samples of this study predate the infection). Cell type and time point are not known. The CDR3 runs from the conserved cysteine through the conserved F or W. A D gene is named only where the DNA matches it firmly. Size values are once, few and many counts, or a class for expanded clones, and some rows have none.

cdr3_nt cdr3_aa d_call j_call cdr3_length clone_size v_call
TGCGCCAGCAGCCCTGGGGCGGGGAAAACTAACTATGGCTACACCTTC CASSPGAGKTNYGYTF NA TRBJ1-2 16 NA TRBV4-1
TGTGCCAGCAGCAAAGTAACGGAAAATCAGCCCCAGCATTTT CASSKVTENQPQHF NA TRBJ1-5 14 NA TRBV21-1
TGCGCCAGCAGCCAAGATAGCGGGGGGGTCAATGAGCAGTTCTTC CASSQDSGGVNEQFF TRBD2 TRBJ2-1 15 NA TRBV4-3
TGCGCCAGCAGCTTGGACCCGGCGGGGCAAGAGACCCAGTACTTC CASSLDPAGQETQYF NA TRBJ2-5 15 many TRBV5-1
TGTGCCAGCAGCACCCGCGGCTGGACCGGGGAGCTGTTTTTT CASSTRGWTGELFF NA TRBJ2-2 14 few TRBV27
TGCGCCAGCAGCTTGGCCTGGGCGGGGGGGCTTCGGACGCAGTATTTT CASSLAWAGGLRTQYF TRBD2 TRBJ2-3 16 few TRBV5-1
TGTGCCAGCAGACCCCAGGGGGCGGAGACCCAGTACTTC CASRPQGAETQYF TRBD1 TRBJ2-5 13 NA TRBV12-3/TRBV12-4
TGTGCCAGCAACCTTATTACTGGGAGAGACCAACCGTTCTTC CASNLITGRDQPFF NA TRBJ2-1 14 NA TRBV11-2
TGTGCCAGCAGCGTAGAAGGGGACATAACCTACGAGCAGTACTTC CASSVEGDITYEQYF NA TRBJ2-7 15 NA TRBV9
TGTGCCAGCAGCTTGGCTGGGACCCTTCATCGATACTTC CASSLAGTLHRYF NA TRBJ2-5 13 NA TRBV5-6
TGTGCCAGCAGACCCGGGACAGGGGGGAGGAATTCACCCCTCCACTTT CASRPGTGGRNSPLHF TRBD1 TRBJ1-6 16 NA TRBV7-2
TGTGCCAGCAGACCCGGGACAGGGAACACCGGGGAGCTGTTTTTT CASRPGTGNTGELFF TRBD1 TRBJ2-2 15 few TRBV5-4
TGCGCCAGCAGTGCAGGTTCTAGCACAGATACGCAGTATTTT CASSAGSSTDTQYF NA TRBJ2-3 14 NA TRBV5-1
TGTGCCAGCCGGGACAGGGGTAACTTGGATGAGCAGTTCTTC CASRDRGNLDEQFF TRBD1 TRBJ2-1 14 NA TRBV12-3/TRBV12-4